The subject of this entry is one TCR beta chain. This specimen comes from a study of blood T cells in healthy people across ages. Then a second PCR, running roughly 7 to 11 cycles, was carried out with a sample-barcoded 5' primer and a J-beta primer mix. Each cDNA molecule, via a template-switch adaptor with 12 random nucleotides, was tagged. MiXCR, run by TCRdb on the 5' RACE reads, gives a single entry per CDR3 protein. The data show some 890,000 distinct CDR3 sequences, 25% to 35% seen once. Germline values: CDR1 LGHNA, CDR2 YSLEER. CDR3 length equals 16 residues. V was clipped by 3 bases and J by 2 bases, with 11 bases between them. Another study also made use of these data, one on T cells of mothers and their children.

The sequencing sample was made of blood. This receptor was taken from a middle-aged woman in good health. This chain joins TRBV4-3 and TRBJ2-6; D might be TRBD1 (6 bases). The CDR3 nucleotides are TGCGCCAGCAGCCAGGATCCAGGGGCTGGGGCCAACGTCCTGACTTTC. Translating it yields CASSQDPGAGANVLTF.